The rows below give T cell receptor beta chains drawn from one sample of a study of blood T cells in healthy people across ages. TCRdb used MiXCR to reprocess the 5' RACE reads, holding one entry per CDR3 protein. Of 600,000 to 800,000 distinct CDR3 sequences in the sample, over 40% were seen once. Sequenced: blood. The source of these receptors is a woman of 80 years or more in good health. Each CDR3 is given with its conserved first and last residue. Each record gives: V gene, J gene, clone size, D gene, CDR3 DNA, CDR3 protein. A D gene is named only where the DNA matches it firmly. A row's size may be missing; if present it is once, few, many or a size class.

>TRBV30|TRBJ1-4|NA|NA
TGTGCCTGGAGTTCAGGATTTAATGAAAAACTGTTTTTT
CAWSSGFNEKLFF
>TRBV25-1|TRBJ1-5|many|NA
TGTGCCAGCAAGTGGGGAGACGTTCGTCAGCCCCAGCATTTT
CASKWGDVRQPQHF
>TRBV29-1|TRBJ2-4|many|NA
TGCAGCGTGGAGGGACCGCGTAGCCCCCAGTACTTC
CSVEGPRSPQYF
>TRBV12-3/TRBV12-4|TRBJ2-5|NA|NA
TGTGCCAGCAGTTTTGTTCGCCGGAATGAGCAGTACTTC
CASSFVRRNEQYF
>TRBV20-1|TRBJ2-5|NA|TRBD2
TGCAGTGCTAGAGATTTCGCTAGCGGGGGCCAAGAGACCCAGTACTTC
CSARDFASGGQETQYF
>TRBV6-5|TRBJ2-2|many|NA
TGTGCCAGCAGTCTTTCCGGGTCACACACCGGGGAGCTGTTTTTT
CASSLSGSHTGELFF
>TRBV7-2|TRBJ1-1|NA|NA
TGTGCCAGCTCTAAGTTTCCGAACACTGAAGCTTTCTTT
CASSKFPNTEAFF
>TRBV5-1|TRBJ2-5|many|NA
TGCGCCAGCAGCTTGGGGATAGAACAGACCCAGTACTTC
CASSLGIEQTQYF
>TRBV7-8|TRBJ1-2|NA|NA
TGTGCCAGCAGCTCCTTACAGGGACGAGCTAACTATGGCTACACCTTC
CASSSLQGRANYGYTF
>TRBV1|TRBJ2-7|many|NA
TGCCCGAAGGGGCTGACTGAGCCCCGCGAGCAGTACTTC
CPKGLTEPREQYF
>TRBV12-3/TRBV12-4|TRBJ2-7|NA|NA
TGTGCCAGCAGTTTACGGGACCGTTCCTACAATGAGCAGTACTTC
CASSLRDRSYNEQYF
>TRBV3-1|TRBJ1-5|once|NA
TGTGCCAGCAGCCAAGGGGCGGGGGCTCCTCAGCCCCAGCATTTT
CASSQGAGAPQPQHF
>TRBV29-1|TRBJ2-3|NA|NA
TGCAGCGCACCAGGACAGTATGGAGAGACGCAGTATTTT
CSAPGQYGETQYF
>TRBV20-1|TRBJ2-7|NA|TRBD2
TGCAGTGCTAGGTTGACTAGCGGGATTTACGAGCAGTACTTC
CSARLTSGIYEQYF
>TRBV27|TRBJ1-1|NA|TRBD1
TGTGCCAGCAAGGAGACAGGGGCGAACACTGAAGCTTTCTTT
CASKETGANTEAFF
>TRBV5-6|TRBJ1-1|NA|NA
TGTGCCAGCAGCTTGGAATTGGGCGGCACTGAAGCTTTCTTT
CASSLELGGTEAFF
>TRBV5-1|TRBJ2-5|NA|NA
TGCGCCAGCAGCTTGGCACAACAAGAGACCCAGTACTTC
CASSLAQQETQYF
>TRBV4-3|TRBJ1-1|NA|NA
TGCGCCAGCAGCCAAGGGGTCACAGACCGAAACACTGAAGCTTTCTTT
CASSQGVTDRNTEAFF
>TRBV12-3/TRBV12-4|TRBJ2-2|NA|NA
TGTGCCAGCAGTTTGATTCCGAACACCGGGGAGCTGTTTTTT
CASSLIPNTGELFF
>TRBV7-7|TRBJ2-7|NA|NA
TGTGCCAGCAGCTTATGGGGGGTAGATGAGCAGTACTTC
CASSLWGVDEQYF
>TRBV3-1|TRBJ2-3|NA|TRBD2
TGTACCAGCAGTCTCACTAGCGGGGCATCAGATACGCAGTATTTT
CTSSLTSGASDTQYF
>TRBV30|TRBJ1-1|many|NA
TGTGCCTGGAGTACCAGACAGAGGAACACTGAAGCTTTCTTT
CAWSTRQRNTEAFF
>TRBV28|TRBJ2-5|many|TRBD2
TGTGCCAGCAGTCCTCTAAGCGGGGTCCAAGAGACCCAGTACTTC
CASSPLSGVQETQYF
>TRBV4-2|TRBJ2-7|NA|NA
TGTGCCAGCAGCCAAGCGAACAGCGCTTCCTACGAGCAGTACTTC
CASSQANSASYEQYF
>TRBV12-3/TRBV12-4|TRBJ1-5|once|NA
TGTGCCAGCAGTTTATTCCTGGACGCCCAGCATTTT
CASSLFLDAQHF
>TRBV2|TRBJ2-7|many|TRBD1
TGTGCCAGCAGTCTTCGGACAGGGATCGAGCAGTACTTC
CASSLRTGIEQYF
>TRBV20-1|TRBJ2-5|NA|NA
TGCAGTGCTAGAGAGGGGGCAGCGCAAGAGACCCAGTACTTC
CSAREGAAQETQYF
>TRBV6-6|TRBJ1-6|many|NA
TGTGCCAGCACCTCATCCGACAGCTCCTATAATTCACCCCTCCACTTT
CASTSSDSSYNSPLHF
>TRBV28|TRBJ2-3|NA|TRBD1
TGTGCCAGCAGCGGACAGGGGGACTTGGCAGATACGCAGTATTTT
CASSGQGDLADTQYF
>TRBV9|TRBJ2-1|NA|NA
TGCGCCAGCAGCGTAGATCTGGGGAACGGTGAGCAGTTCTTC
CASSVDLGNGEQFF
>TRBV20-1|TRBJ2-4|NA|NA
TGCAGTGCTAGAGATCGCGGAACCAAAAACATTCAGTACTTC
CSARDRGTKNIQYF
>TRBV10-3|TRBJ1-1|many|NA
TGTGCCATCAGTGAGGGTCAGGGGAAAGGGGCTGAAGCTTTCTTT
CAISEGQGKGAEAFF
>TRBV9|TRBJ1-5|NA|TRBD1
TGTTCCAGCAGATCCGGGACAGGGTGGAGTCAGCCCCAGCATTTT
CSSRSGTGWSQPQHF
>TRBV7-9|TRBJ2-3|NA|NA
TGTGCCAGCAGCTTTGACAGTGGAAGACTGACTAGCACAGATACGCAGTATTTT
CASSFDSGRLTSTDTQYF
>TRBV29-1|TRBJ2-1|NA|TRBD1
TGCAGCGTTGAAGATCCCTCTGGGTACAGGGGGAGCTACAATGAGCAGTTCTTC
CSVEDPSGYRGSYNEQFF
>TRBV20-1|TRBJ2-1|many|NA
TGCAGTGCTAGTCTCCCAGGCTCTAGCTCCTACAATGAGCAGTTCTTC
CSASLPGSSSYNEQFF
>TRBV29-1|TRBJ1-1|few|NA
TGCAGCGCCAAGGGAGGGCAGGGGGAAGCTTTCTTT
CSAKGGQGEAFF
>TRBV12-3/TRBV12-4|TRBJ2-2|NA|TRBD2
TGTGCCAGCAGCTCCTCGGGACTAGGAAACGCCGGGGAGCTGTTTTTT
CASSSSGLGNAGELFF
>TRBV29-1|TRBJ2-3|NA|NA
TGCAGCACTGACGGGTTAGGGTTTGCAGATACGCAGTATTTT
CSTDGLGFADTQYF
>TRBV6-5|TRBJ2-5|NA|NA
TGTGCCAGCAGCTCAGGGTTTTGGCTCCAAGAGACCCAGTACTTC
CASSSGFWLQETQYF
>TRBV29-1|TRBJ2-1|NA|TRBD2
TGCAGCGTTGTATGGACTAGCGTTCTCACCTCCTACAATGAGCAGTTCTTC
CSVVWTSVLTSYNEQFF
>TRBV20-1|TRBJ2-5|once|NA
TGCAGTGCTAGAGAAAGTCTACCGCAAGAGACCCAGTACTTC
CSARESLPQETQYF
>TRBV21-1|TRBJ2-4|many|NA
TGTGCCAGCAGCATAAGGGGAACAGGGCAGGTGAACATTCAGTACTTC
CASSIRGTGQVNIQYF
>TRBV27|TRBJ2-7|few|TRBD1
TGTGCCAGCACCATCGGACAGGGGCCCTACGAGCAGTACTTC
CASTIGQGPYEQYF
>TRBV7-9|TRBJ2-7|NA|NA
TGTGTCAGCAGCTTAGAGGGGAGCTCCTACAATGAGCAGTACTTC
CVSSLEGSSYNEQYF
>TRBV6-5|TRBJ1-1|many|TRBD1
TGTGCCAGCAGTTCCCCTCACAGGGGAGAGAGGAACACTGAAGCTTTCTTT
CASSSPHRGERNTEAFF
>TRBV9|TRBJ2-5|many|NA
TGTGCCAGCAGCGTAGTTCCAACTAGTTTGGAGACCCAGTACTTC
CASSVVPTSLETQYF
>TRBV5-1|TRBJ2-7|NA|TRBD2
TGCGCCAGCAGCTCCATGACTAGCGGGTCCTACAATGAGCAGTACTTC
CASSSMTSGSYNEQYF
>TRBV24-1|TRBJ2-2|NA|NA
TGTGCCACCAGCCATCGGGGAGCCGGGGAGCTGTTTTTT
CATSHRGAGELFF
>TRBV7-3|TRBJ2-2|NA|TRBD2
TGTGCCAGCAGCTTAACCGGGACTAGCTCCTCTTCGAGGTTGTTTTTT
CASSLTGTSSSSRLFF
>TRBV11-1|TRBJ2-2|NA|NA
TGTGCCAGCAGCTTAGGCCAAACTATAAACACCGGGGAGCTGTTTTTT
CASSLGQTINTGELFF
>TRBV12-3/TRBV12-4|TRBJ2-3|NA|NA
TGTGCCAGCAACCAGGGGTGGTTCACAGATACGCAGTATTTT
CASNQGWFTDTQYF
>TRBV7-2|TRBJ2-4|NA|NA
TGTGCCAGCGCCCTCCGGGACGGTACCCGCGGAAACATTCAGTACTTC
CASALRDGTRGNIQYF
>TRBV5-1|TRBJ2-7|NA|TRBD2
TGCGCCAGCAGCCCTCAGACTAGCGGGGGATCTTACGAGCAGTACTTC
CASSPQTSGGSYEQYF
>TRBV18|TRBJ2-1|many|NA
TGTGCCAGCTCACCACTTGGCAACAAGTATGAGCAGTTCTTC
CASSPLGNKYEQFF
>TRBV5-1|TRBJ1-4|NA|NA
TGCGCCAGCAGCTTGCTAAGGAAGCCAAATGAAAAACTGTTTTTT
CASSLLRKPNEKLFF
>TRBV11-1|TRBJ2-1|many|TRBD2
TGTGCCAGCAGTTTATCGACTAGCGGGAGCTCCTACAATGAGCAGTTCTTC
CASSLSTSGSSYNEQFF
>TRBV5-1|TRBJ1-1|NA|NA
TGCGCCAGCAGCTTACTCGGGCTGAACACTGAAGCTTTCTTT
CASSLLGLNTEAFF
>TRBV7-8|TRBJ2-1|many|NA
TGTGCCAGCAGCTTAGATCGAGGGAGCAACCATGAGCAGTTCTTC
CASSLDRGSNHEQFF
>TRBV4-1|TRBJ1-3|NA|NA
TGCGCCAGCAGCCAAGGTGCGGGTTTTGGAAACACCATATATTTT
CASSQGAGFGNTIYF